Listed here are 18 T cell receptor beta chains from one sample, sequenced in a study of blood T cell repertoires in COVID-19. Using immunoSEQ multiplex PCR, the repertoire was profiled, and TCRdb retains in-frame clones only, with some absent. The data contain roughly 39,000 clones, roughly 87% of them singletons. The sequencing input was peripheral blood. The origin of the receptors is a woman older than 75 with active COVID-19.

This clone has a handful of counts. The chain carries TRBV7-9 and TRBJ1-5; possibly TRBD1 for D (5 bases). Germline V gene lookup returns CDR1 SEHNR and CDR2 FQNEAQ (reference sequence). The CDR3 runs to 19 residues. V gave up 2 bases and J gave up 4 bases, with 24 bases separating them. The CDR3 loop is CASSLWLGQGGVGNQPQHF. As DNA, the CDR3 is TGTGCCAGCAGCTTATGGCTCGGGCAGGGTGGGGTTGGAAATCAGCCCCAGCATTTT. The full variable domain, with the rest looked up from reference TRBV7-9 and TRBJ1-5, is DTGVSQNPRHKITKRGQNVTFRCDPISEHNRLYWYRQTLGQGPEFLTYFQNEAQLEKSRLLSDRFSAERPKGSFSTLEIQRTEQGDSAMYLCASSLWLGQGGVGNQPQHFGDGTRLSIL.

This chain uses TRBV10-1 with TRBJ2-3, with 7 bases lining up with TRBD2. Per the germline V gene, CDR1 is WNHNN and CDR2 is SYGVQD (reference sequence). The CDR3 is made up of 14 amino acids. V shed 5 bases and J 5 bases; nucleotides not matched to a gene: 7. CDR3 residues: CASSPSGVKDTQYF. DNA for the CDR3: TGCGCCAGCAGTCCAAGCGGGGTTAAAGATACGCAGTATTTT.

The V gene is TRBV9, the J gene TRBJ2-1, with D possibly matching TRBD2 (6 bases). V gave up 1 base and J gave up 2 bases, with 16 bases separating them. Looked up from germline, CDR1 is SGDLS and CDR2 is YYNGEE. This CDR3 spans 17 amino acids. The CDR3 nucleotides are TGTGCCAGCAGCGTACGCGGGACCCCTGACACCTACAATGAGCAGTTCTTC. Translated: CASSVRGTPDTYNEQFF.

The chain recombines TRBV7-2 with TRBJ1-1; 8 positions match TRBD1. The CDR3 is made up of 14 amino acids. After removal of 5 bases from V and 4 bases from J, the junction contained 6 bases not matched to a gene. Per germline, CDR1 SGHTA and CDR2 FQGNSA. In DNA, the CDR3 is TGTGCCAGCAGCCAGACAGGGGTCGGCACTGAAGCTTTCTTT. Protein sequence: CASSQTGVGTEAFF.

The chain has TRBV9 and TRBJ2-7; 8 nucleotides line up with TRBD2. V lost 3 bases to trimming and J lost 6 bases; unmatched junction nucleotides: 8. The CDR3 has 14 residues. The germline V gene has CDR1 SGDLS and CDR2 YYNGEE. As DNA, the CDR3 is TGTGCCAGCAGCGATAGCGGGGCAGAGAGCGAGCAGTACTTC. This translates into CASSDSGAESEQYF. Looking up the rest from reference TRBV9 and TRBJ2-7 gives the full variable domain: DSGVTQTPKHLITATGQRVTLRCSPRSGDLSVYWYQQSLDQGLQFLIQYYNGEERAKGNILERFSAQQFPDLHSELNLSSLELGDSALYFCASSDSGAESEQYFGPGTRLTVT.

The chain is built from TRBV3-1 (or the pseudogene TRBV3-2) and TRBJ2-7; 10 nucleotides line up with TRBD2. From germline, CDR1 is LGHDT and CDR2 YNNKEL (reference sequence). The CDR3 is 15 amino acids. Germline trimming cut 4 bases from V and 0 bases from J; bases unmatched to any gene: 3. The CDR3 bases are TGTGCCAGCAGCCGGTTAGCGGGGGGCTCCTACGAGCAGTACTTC. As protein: CASSRLAGGSYEQYF.

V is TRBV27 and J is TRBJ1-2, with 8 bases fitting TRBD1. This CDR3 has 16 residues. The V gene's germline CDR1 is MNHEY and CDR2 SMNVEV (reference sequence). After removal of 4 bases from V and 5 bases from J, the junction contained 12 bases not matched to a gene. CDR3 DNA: TGTGCCAGCAGTTCGACCCCCGGGACAGGTAGTTATGGCTACACCTTC. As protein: CASSSTPGTGSYGYTF.

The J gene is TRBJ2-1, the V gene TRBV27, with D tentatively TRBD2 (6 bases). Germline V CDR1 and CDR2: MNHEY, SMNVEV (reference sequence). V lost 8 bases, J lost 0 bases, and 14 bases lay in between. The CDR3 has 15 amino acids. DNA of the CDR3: TGTGCCAGCCAGGTTAGCGGTAGCTCCTACAATGAGCAGTTCTTC. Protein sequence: CASQVSGSSYNEQFF.

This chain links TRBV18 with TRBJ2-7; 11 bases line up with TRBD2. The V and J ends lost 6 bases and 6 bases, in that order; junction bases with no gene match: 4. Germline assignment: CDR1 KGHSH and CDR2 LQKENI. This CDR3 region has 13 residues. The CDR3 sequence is CASSSGLAGEQYF. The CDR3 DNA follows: TGTGCCAGCTCCAGCGGACTAGCGGGCGAGCAGTACTTC.

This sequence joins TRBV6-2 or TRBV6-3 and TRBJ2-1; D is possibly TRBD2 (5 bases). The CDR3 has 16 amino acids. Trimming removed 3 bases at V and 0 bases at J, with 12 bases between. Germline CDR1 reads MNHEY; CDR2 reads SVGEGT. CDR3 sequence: CASSYGERSSYNEQFF. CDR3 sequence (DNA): TGTGCCAGCAGTTATGGGGAGCGGAGCTCCTACAATGAGCAGTTCTTC.

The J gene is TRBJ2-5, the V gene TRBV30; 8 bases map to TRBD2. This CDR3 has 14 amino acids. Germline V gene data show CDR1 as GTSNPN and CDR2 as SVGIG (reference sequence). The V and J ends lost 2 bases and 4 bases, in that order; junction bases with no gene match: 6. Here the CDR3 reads CAWSPGLARETQYF. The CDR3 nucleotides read TGTGCCTGGAGTCCTGGACTAGCAAGAGAGACCCAGTACTTC. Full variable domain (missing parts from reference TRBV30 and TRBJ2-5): SQTIHQWPATLVQPVGSPLSLECTVEGTSNPNLYWYRQAAGRGLQLLFYSVGIGQISSEVPQNLSASRPQDRQFILSSKKLLLSDSGFYLCAWSPGLARETQYFGPGTRLLVL.

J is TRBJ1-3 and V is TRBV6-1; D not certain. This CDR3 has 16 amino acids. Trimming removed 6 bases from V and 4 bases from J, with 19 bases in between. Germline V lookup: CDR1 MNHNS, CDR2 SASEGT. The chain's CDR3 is CASRELTPSGGNTIYF. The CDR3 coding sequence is TGTGCCAGCAGGGAATTGACACCAAGCGGAGGAAACACCATATATTTT.

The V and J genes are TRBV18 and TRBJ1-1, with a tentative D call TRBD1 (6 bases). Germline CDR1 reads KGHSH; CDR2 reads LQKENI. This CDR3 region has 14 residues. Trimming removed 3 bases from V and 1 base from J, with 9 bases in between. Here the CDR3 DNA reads TGTGCCAGCTCACCTAGGACAGAGAACACTGAAGCTTTCTTT. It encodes CASSPRTENTEAFF.

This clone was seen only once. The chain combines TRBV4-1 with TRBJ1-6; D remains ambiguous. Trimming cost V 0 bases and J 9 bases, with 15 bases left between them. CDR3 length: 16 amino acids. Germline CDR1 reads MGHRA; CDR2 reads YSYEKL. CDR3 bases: TGCGCCAGCAGCCAAGATACGAAACGGACTTCTTCACCCCTCCACTTT. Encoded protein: CASSQDTKRTSSPLHF.

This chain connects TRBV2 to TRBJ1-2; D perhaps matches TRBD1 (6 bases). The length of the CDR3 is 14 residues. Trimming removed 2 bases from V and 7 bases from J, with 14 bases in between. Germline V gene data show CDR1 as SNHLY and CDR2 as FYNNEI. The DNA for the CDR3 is TGTGCCAGCAGTGAAAGCTGGGCGACAGGTGGCTACACCTTC. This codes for CASSESWATGGYTF. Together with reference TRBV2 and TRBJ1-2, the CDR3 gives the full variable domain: EPEVTQTPSHQVTQMGQEVILRCVPISNHLYFYWYRQILGQKVEFLVSFYNNEISEKSEIFDDQFSVERPDGSNFTLKIRSTKLEDSAMYFCASSESWATGGYTFGSGTRLTVV.

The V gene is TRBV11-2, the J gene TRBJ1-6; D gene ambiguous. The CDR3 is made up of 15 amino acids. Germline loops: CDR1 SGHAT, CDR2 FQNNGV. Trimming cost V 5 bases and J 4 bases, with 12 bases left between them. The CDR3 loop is CASSLRAAYNSPLHF. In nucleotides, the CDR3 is TGTGCCAGCAGCCTGCGGGCAGCTTATAATTCACCCCTCCACTTT.

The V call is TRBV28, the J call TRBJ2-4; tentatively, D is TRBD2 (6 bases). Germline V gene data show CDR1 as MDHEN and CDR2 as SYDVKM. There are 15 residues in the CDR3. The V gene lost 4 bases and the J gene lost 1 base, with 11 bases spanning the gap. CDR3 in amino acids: CASSYPRGAKNIQYF. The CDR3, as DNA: TGTGCCAGCAGTTACCCCCGGGGGGCCAAAAACATTCAGTACTTC.

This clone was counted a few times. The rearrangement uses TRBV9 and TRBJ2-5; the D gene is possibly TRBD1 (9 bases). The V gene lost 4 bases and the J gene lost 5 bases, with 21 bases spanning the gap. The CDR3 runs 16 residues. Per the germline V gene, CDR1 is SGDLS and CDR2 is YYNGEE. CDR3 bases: TGTGCCAGCAGCCTTAGCGGGACAGGGTCGGAGGAGACCCAGTACTTC. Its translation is CASSLSGTGSEETQYF.